The sequence of this T cell receptor (beta chain) was determined in a study of CD8 T cells in ankylosing spondylitis listed by TCRdb under 2017. In terms of the full investigation: To find TCR variants linked to disease, the study profiled T cell receptor beta repertoires in ankylosing spondylitis patients and healthy donors. The full study cohort comprised around 25 ankylosing spondylitis patients and some 110 healthy donors. Peripheral blood was sampled, and synovial fluid was additionally collected from ankylosing spondylitis patients.

Study-level results and caveats: Some motif variants were previously reported in synovial fluid and blood of reactive arthritis patients, suggesting common disease-initiation mechanisms. Blood from ankylosing spondylitis patients appeared to be characterized by a TCR beta motif made up of seven or eight highly homologous amino acid variants. The disease-linked clones were reported as significantly enriched in matched synovial fluid samples from ankylosing spondylitis patients. A CD8+ phenotype was shown by the disease-linked clones, which were found at relatively low frequencies in peripheral blood.

CDR1 and CDR2, looked up from the germline V gene (reference sequence), are DFQATT and SNEGSKA. Trimming at the junction amounts to 3 bases on V and 4 bases on J, and the germline ends lie 15 bases apart. There are 14 amino acids in the CDR3, from cysteine to phenylalanine inclusive. Only CDR3 DNA remains: 42 bases, in frame from the first base. This clonotype was counted a few times. Its antigen is currently not known. No base-level quality is on record; no much larger clone is a single base apart. Reads for this sample came from an Illumina HiSeq 2500. TCR beta libraries were prepared by quantitative 5'-RACE with molecular barcodes. In the original analysis: Disease-linked TCR variants were identified with a new computational method built on a probabilistic model of VDJ rearrangement. The public sequencing data were trimmed at Q25 with fastp and processed into clonotypes with MiXCR by TCRdb, which kept only in-frame beta chains. CDR3 protein duplicates are merged, each entry listing the most common genes and DNA. These V and J calls originate from TCRdb's pipeline instead of the authors' own analysis. The sample yields approximately 300,000 distinct CDR3 sequences; around 21% were counted once. The ten largest clones capture 3.5% to 4.5% of the sample.

The source is a female donor with ankylosing spondylitis or in good health (not recorded which). The sequence joins TRBV20-1 to TRBJ1-2; a tentative D call is TRBD1 (6 bases match). Sequencing used blood, either unsorted or a sorted T cell fraction (not recorded which). The CDR3 in this case is CSASSRGGSYGYTF. The DNA sequence is as follows: TGCAGTGCTAGTAGCAGGGGAGGTTCCTATGGCTACACCTTC.